Each of the 15 T cell receptor beta chains below was sequenced from the same sample in a study of blood T cell repertoires in COVID-19. Here immunoSEQ multiplex PCR was the method, and the copy in TCRdb shows in-frame clones only, minus some. Of around 240,000 clones listed, 75% to 90% were seen once; the top ten hold under 2.5%. Input material: PBMCs or T cells enriched from blood (not recorded which). The receptors here all came from a woman aged 45-65 years who had recovered from COVID-19.

J is TRBJ2-7 and V is TRBV6-5; D may be TRBD2 (6 bases). The CDR3 loop spans 12 amino acids. Trimming shortened V by 5 bases and J by 6 bases, and 11 bases separated the two germline ends. CDR1 MNHEY and CDR2 SVGAGI come from the germline V gene. The CDR3 DNA reads as TGTGCCAGCAGTCCCGCGGGGTTCGAGCAGTACTTC. Protein sequence: CASSPAGFEQYF.

V and J are TRBV19 and TRBJ2-1, with D possibly TRBD2 on 6 matching bases. The CDR3 has 15 residues. Looked up from germline, CDR1 is LNHDA and CDR2 is SQIVND (reference sequence). Trimming took 1 base from V and 4 from J, leaving 11 bases between them. CDR3 sequence: CASSIGAEGYNEQFF. The CDR3 DNA reads as TGTGCCAGTAGTATAGGAGCGGAGGGGTACAATGAGCAGTTCTTC.

CDR3 in amino acids: CASSLLGSGRTEAFF. The CDR3 region has the DNA TGTGCCAGCAGCCTCTTGGGCTCAGGGCGCACTGAAGCTTTCTTT. The chain has TRBV14 and TRBJ1-1; maybe TRBD1 (5 bases). V lost 4 bases to trimming and J lost 4 bases, with 16 bases between them. The germline gives CDR1 SGHDN, CDR2 FVKESK. The CDR3 is made up of 15 amino acids.

The V and J genes are TRBV11-2 and TRBJ2-1; D is perhaps TRBD1 (5 bases). CDR1 and CDR2 (germline): SGHAT, FQNNGV. Trimming took 2 bases from V and 6 from J, leaving 11 bases between them. The CDR3 loop spans 14 amino acids. The CDR3 DNA is TGTGCCAGCAGCTTACAGGGCCCGGTCAATGAGCAGTTCTTC. This codes for CASSLQGPVNEQFF.

This chain connects TRBV9 to TRBJ2-1, with D perhaps TRBD2 (6 bases). This CDR3 is 13 amino acids long. Germline assignment: CDR1 SGDLS and CDR2 YYNGEE. The ends were cut back, 3 bases at V and 10 bases at J, with 14 bases in the middle. The CDR3 loop is CASSGDWGKEQFF. CDR3 coding DNA: TGTGCCAGCAGCGGGGACTGGGGTAAAGAGCAGTTCTTC.

Remarks on this clone: At one end, the junction sequence differs from germline, possibly due to a read error. This chain connects TRBV14 to TRBJ2-1; no firm D call. Germline values: CDR1 SGHDN, CDR2 FVKESK. The CDR3 is 13 amino acids. CDR3: CASSLQTYNEQFF. The CDR3, as DNA: TGTGCCAGCAGCCTCCAAACCTATAATGAGCAGTTCTTC.

The chain is built from TRBV27 and TRBJ1-1; unclear D gene. Trimming left V 5 bases short and J 8 bases short, with 27 bases between. The CDR3 sequence is 17 residues long. Germline CDR1 MNHEY, CDR2 SMNVEV (reference sequence). The CDR3 DNA follows: TGTGCCAGCAGTCCAGCGGGTACCTACCTAGCTGAACGGGAAGCTTTCTTT. This codes for CASSPAGTYLAEREAFF.

This chain connects TRBV11-2 to TRBJ2-7, with D possibly matching TRBD1 (6 bases). Germline CDR1 reads SGHAT; CDR2 reads FQNNGV. The CDR3 runs 14 residues. V lost 5 bases and J 2 bases, leaving 13 bases between the germline ends. DNA for the CDR3: TGTGCCAGCAGCATGCTGACAGGCCCCTACGAGCAGTACTTC. Residues: CASSMLTGPYEQYF.

In this sample, this clone turned up a few times. The gene calls are TRBV12-5 and TRBJ2-7; TRBD2 is a possible D gene (6 bases). V gave up 4 bases and J gave up 4 bases, with 17 bases separating them. Germline-derived CDR1 and CDR2 are LGHNT and FRNRAP. The CDR3 length is 15 residues. DNA for the CDR3: TGTGCTAGTGGTTCCCCCTCCCAGGGAGGATACGAGCAGTACTTC. Residues: CASGSPSQGGYEQYF.

The J gene is TRBJ1-3, the V gene TRBV7-9, with D tentatively TRBD1 (5 bases). Between the trimmed V and J ends, which lost 1 base and 4 bases, there was a span of 20 bases. The CDR3 runs to 18 residues. Germline V lookup: CDR1 SEHNR, CDR2 FQNEAQ (reference sequence). CDR3 residues: CASSLEFPGGYEGNTIYF. DNA for the CDR3: TGTGCCAGCAGCTTAGAGTTCCCGGGGGGGTACGAAGGAAACACCATATATTTT.

V and J are TRBV4-2 and TRBJ1-1, with D possibly TRBD1 on 6 matching bases. V gave up 2 bases and J gave up 6 bases, with 10 bases separating them. CDR1 LGHNA and CDR2 YNFKEQ come from the germline V gene. The CDR3 loop spans 13 amino acids. The CDR3 nucleotides read TGTGCCAGCAGCCAATTACAGGGCCCTGAAGCTTTCTTT. This codes for CASSQLQGPEAFF.

The rearrangement joins TRBV28 to TRBJ2-5, with 8 bases identical to TRBD2. Per the germline V gene, CDR1 is MDHEN and CDR2 is SYDVKM. The V gene end was trimmed by 7 bases and the J gene end by 2 bases; junction bases not matched to a gene: 6. This CDR3 is 14 amino acids long. In DNA form, the CDR3 reads TGTGCCAGCAAGTCGGGAGGGCCACAAGAGACCCAGTACTTC. Protein product: CASKSGGPQETQYF.

The chain's CDR3 is CASSLGTGLGYTF. The CDR3 DNA follows: TGCGCCAGCAGCTTGGGTACAGGGCTTGGCTACACCTTC. The gene calls are TRBV5-1 and TRBJ1-2; D is perhaps TRBD1 (6 bases). Trimming removed 0 bases from V and 7 bases from J, with 10 bases in between. Germline V gives CDR1 SGHRS, CDR2 YFSETQ. The CDR3 runs 13 residues.

The rearrangement links TRBV5-1 to TRBJ2-7; 11 bases map to TRBD2. From germline, CDR1 is SGHRS and CDR2 YFSETQ. With V trimmed by 4 bases and J by 2 bases, 8 bases remained unmatched. The CDR3 has 16 amino acids. CDR3 bases: TGCGCCAGCAGCCATATAGCGGGAGGGAATACCTACGAGCAGTACTTC. Protein sequence: CASSHIAGGNTYEQYF.

This sequence joins TRBV19 and TRBJ2-2; D call uncertain. V was trimmed by 5 bases and J by 3 bases, leaving 4 bases between them. The CDR3 contains 12 residues. Germline lookup yields CDR1 LNHDA and CDR2 SQIVND (reference sequence). DNA for the CDR3: TGTGCCAGTAGTCCTCACACCGGGGAGCTGTTTTTT. Translated, it gives CASSPHTGELFF.